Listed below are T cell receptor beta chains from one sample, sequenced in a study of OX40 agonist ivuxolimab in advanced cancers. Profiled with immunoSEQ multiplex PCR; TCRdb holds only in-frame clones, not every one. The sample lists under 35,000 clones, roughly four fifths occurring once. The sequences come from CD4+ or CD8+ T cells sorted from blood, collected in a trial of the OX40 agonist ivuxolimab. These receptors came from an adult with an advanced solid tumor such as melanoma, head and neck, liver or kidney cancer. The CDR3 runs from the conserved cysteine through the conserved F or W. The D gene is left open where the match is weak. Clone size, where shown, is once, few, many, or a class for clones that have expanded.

CASYRTGTVSGDTQYF,TGCGCCAGTTACCGGACAGGGACGGTTTCTGGAGATACGCAGTATTTT,16,TRBD1,TRBJ2-3,TRBV5-1,.
CASSSVIQETQYF,TGTGCCAGCAGCTCCGTCATCCAAGAGACCCAGTACTTC,13,.,TRBJ2-5,TRBV7-9,.
CASSLRGLNTEAFF,TGTGCCAGCAGCTTGAGGGGACTGAACACTGAAGCTTTCTTT,14,.,TRBJ1-1,TRBV11-3,.
CASSTAEGGRTEAFF,TGTGCCAGTAGTACCGCAGAAGGGGGTCGCACTGAAGCTTTCTTT,15,.,TRBJ1-1,TRBV19,.
CASSLGGTGGQETQYF,TGTGCCAGCAGCTTAGGTGGGACAGGGGGTCAGGAGACCCAGTACTTC,16,TRBD1,TRBJ2-5,TRBV7-9,.
CASSYSGRAHGNTEAFF,TGTGCCAGCAGCTATTCCGGTAGGGCACATGGGAACACTGAAGCTTTCTTT,17,.,TRBJ1-1,TRBV7-3,.
CASSSPGTGEDEQYF,TGTGCCAGCAGCTCTCCCGGGACAGGGGAAGACGAGCAGTACTTC,15,TRBD1,TRBJ2-7,TRBV7-9,.
CASSSITATNEKLFF,TGTGCCAGCAGCAGCATCACGGCAACTAATGAAAAACTGTTTTTT,15,.,TRBJ1-4,TRBV27,once
CASSQDGGSESFTYEQYF,TGCGCCAGCAGCCAAGATGGCGGTAGCGAGTCTTTTACCTACGAGCAGTACTTC,18,.,TRBJ2-7,TRBV4-1,.
CASSGPYEQYF,TGTGCCAGCAGTGGTCCCTACGAGCAGTACTTC,11,.,TRBJ2-7,TRBV6-5,.
CASRGLVSYEQYF,TGTGCCAGTAGGGGACTGGTCTCCTACGAGCAGTACTTC,13,.,TRBJ2-7,TRBV19,.
CASSPQLAGGDTGELFF,TGTGCCAGCAGCCCGCAACTAGCGGGGGGTGACACCGGGGAGCTGTTTTTT,17,TRBD2,TRBJ2-2,TRBV7-6,.
CASSFTGTSGVSTETQYF,TGTGCCAGCAGCTTCACCGGGACTAGCGGGGTTAGTACGGAGACCCAGTACTTC,18,TRBD2,TRBJ2-5,TRBV7-9,.
CASSLNTGTSSYNSPLHF,TGTGCCAGCAGTTTAAACACAGGGACGAGCTCCTATAATTCACCCCTCCACTTT,18,.,TRBJ1-6,TRBV27,.
CASSSPPTVGSPLHF,TGTGCCAGCAGCTCTCCCCCGACGGTGGGTTCACCCCTCCACTTT,15,.,TRBJ1-6,TRBV5-6,few
CASSYGGTGMDYTF,TGTGCCAGCAGTTACGGCGGGACAGGGATGGACTACACCTTC,14,TRBD1,TRBJ1-2,TRBV6-5,.
CASSYVVGRNTEAFF,TGTGCCAGCAGTTACGTTGTGGGTCGGAACACTGAAGCTTTCTTT,15,.,TRBJ1-1,TRBV6-5,.
CASSLTSRGAIEQYF,TGTGCCAGCAGCTTAACCTCGCGGGGGGCAATCGAGCAGTACTTC,15,TRBD2,TRBJ2-7,TRBV7-6,.
CASSYGGGSEETQYF,TGTGCCAGCAGTTACGGCGGGGGGTCGGAAGAGACCCAGTACTTC,15,TRBD2,TRBJ2-5,TRBV6-5,.
CASSYSTDPYNSPLHF,TGTGCCAGCAGTTACTCGACGGACCCCTATAATTCACCCCTCCACTTT,16,.,TRBJ1-6,TRBV6-5,.
CASSYTSDYGYTF,TGTGCCAGCAGTTACACATCCGACTATGGCTACACCTTC,13,.,TRBJ1-2,TRBV6-5,.
CASSYGTGGLTGELFF,TGTGCCAGCAGTTACGGGACAGGGGGCCTCACCGGGGAGCTGTTTTTT,16,TRBD1,TRBJ2-2,TRBV6-5,.
CASRDRGDNSPLHF,TGCGCCAGCAGGGACAGGGGCGATAATTCACCCCTCCACTTT,14,TRBD1,TRBJ1-6,TRBV5-1,.
CASSPWTGNYGYTF,TGTGCCAGCAGTCCTTGGACAGGGAACTATGGCTACACCTTC,14,TRBD1,TRBJ1-2,TRBV27,.
CASSIRDRVYEQYF,TGTGCCAGCAGCATACGGGACAGGGTCTACGAGCAGTACTTC,14,TRBD1,TRBJ2-7,TRBV5-8,.
CASSKGADSYEQYF,TGTGCCAGCAGTAAGGGGGCGGATTCCTACGAGCAGTACTTC,14,TRBD1,TRBJ2-7,TRBV6-5,.
CASSITDRDRGYTF,TGTGCCAGTAGTATTACGGACAGGGACCGGGGCTACACCTTC,14,TRBD1,TRBJ1-2,TRBV19,.
CASSPPGQRSYNEQFF,TGTGCCAGCAGCCCCCCGGGACAGCGCTCCTACAATGAGCAGTTCTTC,16,TRBD1,TRBJ2-1,TRBV7-9,.
CASSRIPGTSGGADYNEQFF,TGTGCCAGCAGTCGTATCCCCGGGACTAGCGGGGGGGCCGACTACAATGAGCAGTTCTTC,20,TRBD2,TRBJ2-1,TRBV27,.
CASSEGEGWNSPLHF,TGTGCCAGCAGTGAAGGTGAGGGCTGGAATTCACCCCTCCACTTT,15,.,TRBJ1-6,TRBV6-1,.
CASNAGTGDEKLFF,TGTGCCAGCAACGCCGGGACAGGGGACGAAAAACTGTTTTTT,14,TRBD1,TRBJ1-4,TRBV7-9,.
CASSPAVELTYQETQYF,TGTGCCAGCAGCCCTGCGGTGGAACTAACGTACCAAGAGACCCAGTACTTC,17,.,TRBJ2-5,TRBV5-6,.
CASSLTPDRGVYEQYF,TGTGCCAGCAGCTTAACCCCAGACAGGGGGGTTTACGAGCAGTACTTC,16,TRBD1,TRBJ2-7,TRBV7-3,.
CASAGGRTEAFF,TGTGCCAGCGCAGGGGGCCGGACTGAAGCTTTCTTT,12,TRBD1,TRBJ1-1,TRBV6-5,.
CASSLLEGHFTDTQYF,TGCGCCAGCAGCTTGCTTGAGGGACATTTCACAGATACGCAGTATTTT,16,.,TRBJ2-3,TRBV5-1,.
CASSQALRSYEQYF,TGTGCCAGCAGCCAGGCACTTAGGAGCTACGAGCAGTACTTC,14,.,TRBJ2-7,TRBV7-8,.
CASSLDDRVVNEQFF,TGTGCCAGCAGCTTAGATGATCGGGTAGTAAATGAGCAGTTCTTC,15,.,TRBJ2-1,TRBV7-2,.
CASSYGAGSGYTF,TGTGCCAGCAGTTACGGAGCAGGGAGCGGCTACACCTTC,13,.,TRBJ1-2,TRBV6-6,.
CAEQGPVNEKLFF,TGTGCCGAACAGGGGCCGGTTAATGAAAAACTGTTTTTT,13,TRBD1,TRBJ1-4,TRBV7-9,.
CASSYGLAATDTQYF,TGTGCCAGCAGTTACGGACTAGCGGCCACAGATACGCAGTATTTT,15,TRBD2,TRBJ2-3,TRBV6-5,.
CASSPSSGGAGEQYF,TGTGCCAGCAGCCCCTCTAGCGGGGGGGCGGGGGAGCAGTACTTC,15,TRBD2,TRBJ2-7,TRBV4-2,.
CASSNRGRSGNTIYF,TGTGCCAGTAGCAACAGGGGCCGCTCTGGAAACACCATATATTTT,15,TRBD1,TRBJ1-3,TRBV19,.
CASSSGDYGYTF,TGTGCCAGCAGCTCTGGCGACTATGGCTACACCTTC,12,.,TRBJ1-2,TRBV7-9,.
CASSQDLVEKLFF,TGTGCCAGCAGCCAAGATTTAGTTGAAAAACTGTTTTTT,13,.,TRBJ1-4,TRBV4-2,.
CASTPAGPNYEQYF,TGTGCCAGCACCCCTGCTGGGCCGAACTACGAGCAGTACTTC,14,.,TRBJ2-7,TRBV27,.
CASSLGVPYEQYF,TGTGCCAGCAGCTTAGGGGTTCCCTACGAGCAGTACTTC,13,.,TRBJ2-7,TRBV7-8,.
CASSSWDRDEKLFF,TGTGCCAGCAGCTCGTGGGACAGGGATGAAAAACTGTTTTTT,14,TRBD1,TRBJ1-4,TRBV7-9,.
CASSPGGGKTTNEKLFF,TGTGCCAGCAGCCCCGGTGGGGGTAAAACAACTAATGAAAAACTGTTTTTT,17,.,TRBJ1-4,TRBV4-2,.
CASNSQDLYISDEKLFF,TGTGCCAGCAATTCTCAGGACCTGTATATTTCGGATGAAAAACTGTTTTTT,17,.,TRBJ1-4,TRBV7-9,.
CAWRLQGAPEAFF,TGTGCCTGGAGACTACAGGGGGCCCCTGAAGCTTTCTTT,13,TRBD1,TRBJ1-1,TRBV30,.
CASSFDGLGNEQFF,TGTGCCAGCAGCTTCGACGGGCTAGGCAATGAGCAGTTCTTC,14,.,TRBJ2-1,TRBV11-3,few
CASSESRVVGNEQFF,TGCGCCAGCAGTGAGTCGAGGGTAGTGGGCAATGAGCAGTTCTTC,15,.,TRBJ2-1,TRBV10-1,.
CASSIGTGVNQPQHF,TGTGCCAGCAGTATTGGGACAGGGGTCAATCAGCCCCAGCATTTT,15,TRBD1,TRBJ1-5,TRBV28,medium-sized